This T cell receptor (beta chain) was documented in a study of cytomegalovirus exposure and HLA in healthy donors. Study conclusions and caveats: Most TCRs appeared rarely, but some public TCRs recurred in many donors. It was confirmed in vitro that a few of the CMV-associated chains were specific for CMV antigens.

From the 120-subject validation cohort, which was separate from the approximately 720-subject first cohort, the donors were drawn. Measured with immunoSEQ multiplex PCR; TCRdb has only the in-frame clones, and not every one. The sample holds approximately 81,000 clones; just under 95% are singletons and the top ten take roughly 0.62%. A remark on this clone: The antigen remains undetermined.

Germline lookup yields CDR1 LNHNV and CDR2 YYDKDF (reference sequence). V gave up 0 bases and J gave up 4 bases; unmatched junction bases: 6. This CDR3 comprises 15 residues. The chain is built from TRBV15 and TRBJ2-7; 7 bases are shared with TRBD2. The material sequenced was PBMCs. The receptor comes from a man younger than 30 in good health and CMV-seronegative. The CDR3 here is CATSRDPGTMYEQYF. For the CDR3, the DNA is TGTGCCACCAGCAGAGACCCTGGGACTATGTACGAGCAGTACTTC.